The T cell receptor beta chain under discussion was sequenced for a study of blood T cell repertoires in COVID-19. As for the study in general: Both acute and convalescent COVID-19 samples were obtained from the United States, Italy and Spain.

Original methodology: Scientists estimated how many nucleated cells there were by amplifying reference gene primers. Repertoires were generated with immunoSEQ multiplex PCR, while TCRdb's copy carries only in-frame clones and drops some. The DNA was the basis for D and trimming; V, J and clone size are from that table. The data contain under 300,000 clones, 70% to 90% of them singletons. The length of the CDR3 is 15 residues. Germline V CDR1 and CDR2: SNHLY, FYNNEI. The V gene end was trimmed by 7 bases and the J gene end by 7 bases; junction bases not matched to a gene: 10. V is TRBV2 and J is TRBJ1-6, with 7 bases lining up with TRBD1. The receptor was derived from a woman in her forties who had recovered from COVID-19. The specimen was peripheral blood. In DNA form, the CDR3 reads TGTGCCAGCAAACCTCAGGGGGATCGAAATTCACCCCTCCACTTT. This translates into CASKPQGDRNSPLHF. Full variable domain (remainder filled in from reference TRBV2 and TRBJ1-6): EPEVTQTPSHQVTQMGQEVILRCVPISNHLYFYWYRQILGQKVEFLVSFYNNEISEKSEIFDDQFSVERPDGSNFTLKIRSTKLEDSAMYFCASKPQGDRNSPLHFGNGTRLTVT.